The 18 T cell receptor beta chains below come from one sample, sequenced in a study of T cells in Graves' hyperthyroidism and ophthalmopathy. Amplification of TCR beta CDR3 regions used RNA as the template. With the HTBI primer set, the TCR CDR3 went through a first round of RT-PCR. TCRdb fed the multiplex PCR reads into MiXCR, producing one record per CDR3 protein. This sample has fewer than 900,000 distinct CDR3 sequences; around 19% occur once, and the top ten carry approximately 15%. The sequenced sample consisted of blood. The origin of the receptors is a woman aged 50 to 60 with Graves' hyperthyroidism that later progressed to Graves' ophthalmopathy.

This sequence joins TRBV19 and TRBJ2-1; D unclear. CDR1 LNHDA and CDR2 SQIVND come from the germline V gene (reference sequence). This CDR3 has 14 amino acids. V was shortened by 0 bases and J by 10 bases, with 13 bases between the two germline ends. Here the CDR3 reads CASSIDSTSNEQFF. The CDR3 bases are TGTGCCAGTAGTATAGATTCGACGTCTAACGAGCAGTTCTTC.

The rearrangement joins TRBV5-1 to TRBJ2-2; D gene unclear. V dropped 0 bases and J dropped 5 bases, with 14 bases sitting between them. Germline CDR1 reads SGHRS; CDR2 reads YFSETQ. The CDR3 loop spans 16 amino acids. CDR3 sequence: CASSLAAEPWTGELFF. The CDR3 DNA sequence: TGCGCCAGCAGCTTGGCGGCCGAACCTTGGACCGGGGAGCTGTTTTTT.

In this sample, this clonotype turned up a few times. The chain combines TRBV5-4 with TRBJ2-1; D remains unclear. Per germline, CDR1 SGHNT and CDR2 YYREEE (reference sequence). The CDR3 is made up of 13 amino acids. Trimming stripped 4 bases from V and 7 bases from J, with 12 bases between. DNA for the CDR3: TGTGCCAGCAGCCCGCGTCTGGCGAATGAGCAGTTCTTC. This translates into CASSPRLANEQFF.

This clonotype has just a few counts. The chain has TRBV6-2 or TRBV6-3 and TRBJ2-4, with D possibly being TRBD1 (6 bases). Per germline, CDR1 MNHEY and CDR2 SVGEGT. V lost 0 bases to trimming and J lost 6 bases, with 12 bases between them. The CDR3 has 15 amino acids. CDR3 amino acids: CASSYSAGAANIQYF. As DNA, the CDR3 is TGTGCCAGCAGTTACTCGGCAGGGGCTGCAAACATTCAGTACTTC.

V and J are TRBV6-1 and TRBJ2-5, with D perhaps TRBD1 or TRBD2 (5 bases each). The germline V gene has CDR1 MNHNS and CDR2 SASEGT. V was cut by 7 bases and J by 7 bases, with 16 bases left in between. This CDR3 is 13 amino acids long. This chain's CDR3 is CASIRTGAGTQYF. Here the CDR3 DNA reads TGTGCCAGCATAAGGACTGGGGCGGGGACCCAGTACTTC.

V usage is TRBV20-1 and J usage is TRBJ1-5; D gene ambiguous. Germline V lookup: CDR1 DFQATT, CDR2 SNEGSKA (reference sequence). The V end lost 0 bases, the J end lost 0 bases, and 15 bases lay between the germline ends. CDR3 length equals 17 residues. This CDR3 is CSARDSLRPYSNQPQHF. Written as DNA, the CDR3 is TGCAGTGCTAGAGATTCCCTTAGACCGTATAGCAATCAGCCCCAGCATTTT.

The CDR3 here is CASSADRDFQETQYF. CDR3 in DNA: TGTGCCAGCAGCGCAGACCGGGACTTCCAAGAGACCCAGTACTTC. The chain joins TRBV11-2 to TRBJ2-5; D perhaps matches TRBD2 (6 bases). This CDR3 spans 15 amino acids. Germline CDR1 and CDR2: SGHAT and FQNNGV. V gave up 5 bases and J gave up 1 base, with 14 bases separating them.

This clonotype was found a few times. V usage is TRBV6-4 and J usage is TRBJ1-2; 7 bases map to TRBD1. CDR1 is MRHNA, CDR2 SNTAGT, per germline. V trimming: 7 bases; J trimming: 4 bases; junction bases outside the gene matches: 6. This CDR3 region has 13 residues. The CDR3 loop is CASTTQGPYGYTF. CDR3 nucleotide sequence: TGTGCCAGCACCACACAGGGGCCCTATGGCTACACCTTC.

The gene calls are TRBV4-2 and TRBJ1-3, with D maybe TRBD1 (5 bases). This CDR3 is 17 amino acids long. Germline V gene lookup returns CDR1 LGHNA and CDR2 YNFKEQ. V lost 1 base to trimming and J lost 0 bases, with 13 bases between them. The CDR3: CASSQGVGRDSGNTIYF. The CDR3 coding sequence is TGTGCCAGCAGCCAAGGAGTAGGCAGGGACTCTGGAAACACCATATATTTT.

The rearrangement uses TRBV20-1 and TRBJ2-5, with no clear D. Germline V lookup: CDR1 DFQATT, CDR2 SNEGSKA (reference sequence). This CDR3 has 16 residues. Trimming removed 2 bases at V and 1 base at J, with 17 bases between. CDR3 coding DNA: TGCAGTGCTAGAAGTGTAGGACCGGTGGGCCAAGAGACCCAGTACTTC. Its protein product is CSARSVGPVGQETQYF.

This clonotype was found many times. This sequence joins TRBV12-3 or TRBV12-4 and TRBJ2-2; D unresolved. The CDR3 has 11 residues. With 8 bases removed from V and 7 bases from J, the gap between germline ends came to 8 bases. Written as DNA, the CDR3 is TGTGCCAGCTTTTCCGGCGGGGAGCTGTTTTTT. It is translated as CASFSGGELFF.

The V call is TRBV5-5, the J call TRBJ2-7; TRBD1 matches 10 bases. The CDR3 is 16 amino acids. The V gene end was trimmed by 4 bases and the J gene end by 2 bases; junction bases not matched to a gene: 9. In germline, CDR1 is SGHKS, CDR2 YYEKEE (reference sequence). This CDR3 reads CASSPTGDRGPYEQYF. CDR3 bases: TGTGCCAGCAGCCCGACCGGGGACAGGGGCCCCTACGAGCAGTACTTC. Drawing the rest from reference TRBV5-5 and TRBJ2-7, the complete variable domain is DAGVTQSPTHLIKTRGQQVTLRCSPISGHKSVSWYQQVLGQGPQFIFQYYEKEERGRGNFPDRFSARQFPNYSSELNVNALLLGDSALYLCASSPTGDRGPYEQYFGPGTRLTVT.

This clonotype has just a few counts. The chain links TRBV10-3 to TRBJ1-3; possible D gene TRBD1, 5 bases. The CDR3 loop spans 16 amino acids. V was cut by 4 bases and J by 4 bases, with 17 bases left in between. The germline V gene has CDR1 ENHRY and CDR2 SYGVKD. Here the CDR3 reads CAISVGASDTGNTIYF. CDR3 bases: TGTGCCATCAGTGTAGGGGCCTCCGATACAGGAAACACCATATATTTT.

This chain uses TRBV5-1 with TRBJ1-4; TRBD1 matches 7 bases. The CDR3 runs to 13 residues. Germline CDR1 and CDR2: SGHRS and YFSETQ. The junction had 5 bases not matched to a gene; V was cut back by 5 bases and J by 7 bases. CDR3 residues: CASSQQGSEKLFF. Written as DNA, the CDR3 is TGCGCCAGCAGTCAACAGGGGAGTGAAAAACTGTTTTTT. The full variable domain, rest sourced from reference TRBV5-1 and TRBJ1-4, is KAGVTQTPRYLIKTRGQQVTLSCSPISGHRSVSWYQQTPGQGLQFLFEYFSETQRNKGNFPGRFSGRQFSNSRSEMNVSTLELGDSALYLCASSQQGSEKLFFGSGTQLSVL.

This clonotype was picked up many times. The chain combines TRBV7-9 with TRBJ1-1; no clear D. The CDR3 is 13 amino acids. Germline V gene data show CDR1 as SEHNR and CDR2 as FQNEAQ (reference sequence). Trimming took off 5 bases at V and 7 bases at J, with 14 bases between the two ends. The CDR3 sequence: CASSAEGGDEAFF. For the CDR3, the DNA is TGTGCCAGCAGCGCCGAAGGTGGTGATGAAGCTTTCTTT.

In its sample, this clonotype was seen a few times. CDR3 nucleotides: TGTGCCAGCAGCTTAGGGAGCGGGGGGCCGCGTGAGCAGTTCTTC. Amino acid sequence: CASSLGSGGPREQFF. The chain uses TRBV7-9 and TRBJ2-1; 9 bases fit TRBD2. The CDR3 length is 15 residues. J lost 9 bases, V lost 1 base, and 7 bases had no gene match. Germline V gene lookup returns CDR1 SEHNR and CDR2 FQNEAQ (reference sequence).

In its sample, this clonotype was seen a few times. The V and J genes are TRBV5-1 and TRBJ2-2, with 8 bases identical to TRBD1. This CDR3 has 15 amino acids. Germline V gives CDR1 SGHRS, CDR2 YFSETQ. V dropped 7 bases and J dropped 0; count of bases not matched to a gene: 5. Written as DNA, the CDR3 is TGCGCCAGCGACAGGGGAGATTCGAACACCGGGGAGCTGTTTTTT. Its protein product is CASDRGDSNTGELFF.

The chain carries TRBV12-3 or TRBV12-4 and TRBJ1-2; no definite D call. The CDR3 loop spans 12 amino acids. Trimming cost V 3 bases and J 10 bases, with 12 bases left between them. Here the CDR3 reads CASSFTGEAYTF. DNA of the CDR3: TGTGCCAGCAGTTTTACCGGGGAGGCCTACACCTTC.